These T cell receptor beta chains were read from a single sample in a study of human T cells and chemical hapten exposure. TCRdb redid the calling of the 5' RACE reads with MiXCR, one entry per CDR3 protein. The sample yields 75,000 or so distinct CDR3 sequences, about a sixth seen once. Receptor source: a female donor in good health. The CDR3 runs from the conserved cysteine through the conserved F or W. A D gene is named only where the DNA matches it firmly. Clone size is given for some rows only: seen once, a few or many times, or a class if the clone is expanded.

16	few	TRBD2	TRBJ2-5	TRBV20-1	CSANDPSGGPEETQYF	TGCAGTGCTAACGATCCTAGCGGGGGCCCGGAAGAGACCCAGTACTTC
14	few	TRBD1	TRBJ1-2	TRBV2	CASSESDRGYGYTF	TGTGCCAGCAGTGAATCGGACAGGGGTTATGGCTACACCTTC
14	few	TRBD2	TRBJ2-5	TRBV20-1	CSASTLAWRETQYF	TGCAGTGCTAGTACACTAGCGTGGCGGGAGACCCAGTACTTC
13	-	-	TRBJ1-1	TRBV11-2	CASRPQLNTEAFF	TGTGCCAGCAGACCTCAACTGAACACTGAAGCTTTCTTT
15	once	TRBD2	TRBJ2-1	TRBV6-6	CASSYGTTRPDEQFF	TGTGCCAGCAGTTACGGGACTACCCGACCGGATGAGCAGTTCTTC
14	few	-	TRBJ2-7	TRBV20-1	CSAEDRTNSYEQYF	TGCAGTGCGGAAGACAGGACCAACTCCTACGAGCAGTACTTC
13	-	TRBD1	TRBJ1-2	TRBV27	CASSLGQGIGYTF	TGTGCCAGCAGTTTGGGACAGGGAATTGGCTACACCTTC
15	few	-	TRBJ1-5	TRBV20-1	CSARAGTASNQPQHF	TGCAGTGCTAGAGCCGGGACGGCCTCGAATCAGCCCCAGCATTTT
15	few	-	TRBJ1-6	TRBV20-1	CSAGPTGLYNSPLHF	TGCAGTGCTGGACCGACAGGATTGTATAATTCACCCCTCCACTTT
15	-	TRBD1	TRBJ2-3	TRBV5-1	CASSTRDRATDTQYF	TGCGCCAGCAGCACCCGGGACAGGGCAACAGATACGCAGTATTTT